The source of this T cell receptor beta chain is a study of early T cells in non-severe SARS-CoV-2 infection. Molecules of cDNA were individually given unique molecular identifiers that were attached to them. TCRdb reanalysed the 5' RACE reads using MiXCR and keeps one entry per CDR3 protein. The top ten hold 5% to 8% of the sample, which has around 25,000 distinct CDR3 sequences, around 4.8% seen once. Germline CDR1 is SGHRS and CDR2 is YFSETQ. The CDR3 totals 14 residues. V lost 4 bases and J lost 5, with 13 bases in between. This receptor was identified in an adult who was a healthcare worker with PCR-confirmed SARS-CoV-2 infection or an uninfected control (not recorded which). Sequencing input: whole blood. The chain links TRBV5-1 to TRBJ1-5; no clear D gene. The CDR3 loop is CASSTLPEYQPQHF. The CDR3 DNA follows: TGCGCCAGCAGCACACTCCCGGAATATCAGCCCCAGCATTTT.